The next 25 T cell receptor beta chains were all read from a single sample in a study of neurological immune-mediated disorders. A single record per CDR3 protein comes from TCRdb applying MiXCR to the 5' RACE reads. Of approximately 90,000 distinct CDR3 sequences in the sample, around 3.4% were seen once. The sample taken for sequencing was PBMCs. These TCRs come from a young woman with multiple sclerosis.

This clonotype was found a few times. J is TRBJ2-1 and V is TRBV6-6; 9 positions agree with TRBD1. The CDR3 contains 17 residues. Germline values: CDR1 MNHNY, CDR2 SVGAGI (reference sequence). Germline trimming cut 0 bases from V and 8 bases from J; bases unmatched to any gene: 11. Here the CDR3 reads CASSYSGLGTGIDEQFF. In nucleotides, the CDR3 is TGTGCCAGCAGTTACTCGGGATTAGGGACAGGGATCGATGAGCAGTTCTTC.

This clonotype was recorded at least ten times. The chain is built from TRBV20-1 and TRBJ2-5; D may be TRBD2 (6 bases). Trimming removed 6 bases from V and 1 base from J, with 12 bases in between. Germline values: CDR1 DFQATT, CDR2 SNEGSKA (reference sequence). The CDR3 has 13 amino acids. This chain's CDR3 is CSASGGTQETQYF. The CDR3 DNA sequence: TGCAGTGCGAGTGGCGGGACCCAAGAGACCCAGTACTTC.

In this sample, this clonotype turned up a few times. The chain combines TRBV30 with TRBJ1-1; D remains ambiguous. V was clipped by 4 bases and J by 0 bases, with 6 bases between them. Germline CDR1 GTSNPN, CDR2 SVGIG (reference sequence). This CDR3 region has 12 residues. CDR3 loop: CAWNGMNTEAFF. In nucleotides, the CDR3 is TGTGCCTGGAACGGAATGAACACTGAAGCTTTCTTT.

The chain combines TRBV12-3 or TRBV12-4 with TRBJ1-4, with D possibly TRBD1 on 5 matching bases. Deletions cut 8 bases from V and 8 bases from J, with 15 bases between. The CDR3 totals 13 residues. CDR3: CASGGAAGEKLFF. CDR3 DNA: TGTGCCAGCGGCGGGGCCGCGGGGGAAAAACTGTTTTTT.

This clonotype has a count of ten or more. This sequence joins TRBV10-3 and TRBJ1-2; unclear D gene. The CDR3 has 18 residues. V was clipped by 6 bases and J by 4 bases, with 27 bases between them. Germline V gives CDR1 ENHRY, CDR2 SYGVKD. The CDR3 nucleotides are TGTGCCATCAGCGACCATGGGAGTCACGGGTACGGATCCTATGGCTACACCTTC. Amino acids: CAISDHGSHGYGSYGYTF.

This clonotype was observed at least ten times. The chain is built from TRBV5-5 and TRBJ1-2; D is unresolved. CDR3 length: 13 residues. The V end lost 0 bases, the J end lost 8 bases, and 11 bases lay between the germline ends. In germline, CDR1 is SGHKS, CDR2 YYEKEE (reference sequence). The CDR3 spells CASSLVPSEGYTF. CDR3 DNA sequence: TGTGCCAGCAGCTTGGTTCCCTCGGAGGGCTACACCTTC. Full variable domain (rest looked up from reference TRBV5-5 and TRBJ1-2): DAGVTQSPTHLIKTRGQQVTLRCSPISGHKSVSWYQQVLGQGPQFIFQYYEKEERGRGNFPDRFSARQFPNYSSELNVNALLLGDSALYLCASSLVPSEGYTFGSGTRLTVV.

This clonotype was seen many times. The chain has TRBV4-1 and TRBJ2-1; 7 nucleotides align to TRBD2. The V and J ends lost 0 bases and 14 bases, in that order; junction bases with no gene match: 7. Germline V gene sequence: CDR1 MGHRA, CDR2 YSYEKL. The CDR3 length is 13 residues. The CDR3 here is CASSQDLGGEEFF. The DNA for the CDR3 is TGCGCCAGCAGCCAAGATCTTGGGGGGGAGGAGTTCTTC.

This clonotype occurred many times. This chain joins TRBV5-1 and TRBJ1-1, with D tentatively TRBD1 (5 bases). Trimming took 4 bases from V and 1 from J, leaving 11 bases between them. Germline-derived CDR1 and CDR2 are SGHRS and YFSETQ. The CDR3 consists of 14 residues. CDR3 residues: CASSTGTENTEAFF. The CDR3 region has the DNA TGCGCCAGCAGCACAGGAACAGAGAACACTGAAGCTTTCTTT.

This clonotype showed up many times. CDR3 nucleotide sequence: TGCGCCAGCACGAGTTCGGACGCAACTAATGAAAAACTGTTTTTT. Protein sequence: CASTSSDATNEKLFF. The V and J genes are TRBV5-1 and TRBJ1-4; D is undetermined. The CDR3 is 15 residues long. The germline V gene has CDR1 SGHRS and CDR2 YFSETQ. Trimming pared 6 bases from V and 0 bases from J, leaving 12 bases between.

This clonotype was detected ten times or more. The chain combines TRBV19 with TRBJ2-4; possibly TRBD1 for D (5 bases). The germline CDR1 and CDR2 sequences are LNHDA and SQIVND (reference sequence). There are 13 residues in the CDR3. The ends were cut back, 7 bases at V and 3 bases at J, with 10 bases in the middle. CDR3 in amino acids: CASIGAVKNIQYF. The CDR3 DNA reads TGTGCCAGTATTGGGGCAGTCAAAAACATTCAGTACTTC. The full variable domain, in which reference TRBV19 and TRBJ2-4 provide the parts outside the CDR3, is DGGITQSPKYLFRKEGQNVTLSCEQNLNHDAMYWYRQDPGQGLRLIYYSQIVNDFQKGDIAEGYSVSREKKESFPLTVTSAQKNPTAFYLCASIGAVKNIQYFGAGTRLSVL.

There are a few counts of this clonotype. The J gene is TRBJ2-7, the V gene TRBV12-3 or TRBV12-4; 7 bases align to TRBD1. The CDR3 consists of 14 residues. The V and J ends lost 5 bases and 2 bases, in that order; junction bases with no gene match: 6. The CDR3 DNA sequence: TGTGCCAGCAGTCCAATGGGACAGCCCTACGAGCAGTACTTC. Its translation: CASSPMGQPYEQYF.

As regards this clonotype: A much larger clonotype is one base distant, so this may be a read error. The rearrangement uses TRBV2 and TRBJ2-3; D may match TRBD1 or TRBD2 (6 bases each). Germline lookup yields CDR1 SNHLY and CDR2 FYNNEI. The CDR3 consists of 13 residues. CDR3 sequence (DNA): TGTGCCAGCACACTATCGGGGGCAGATAAGCAGTATTTT. It encodes CASTLSGADKQYF.

This clonotype was seen ten or more times. The chain is built from TRBV9 and TRBJ2-6; tentatively, D is TRBD1 or TRBD2 (5 bases each). The germline V gene has CDR1 SGDLS and CDR2 YYNGEE. Trimming took off 4 bases at V and 4 bases at J, with 18 bases between the two ends. CDR3 length equals 17 residues. CDR3 in DNA: TGTGCCAGCAGCACGAGGGGCAGGCCCGTCGGGGCCAACGTCCTGACTTTC. Protein: CASSTRGRPVGANVLTF.

This clonotype has ten or more counts. The chain has TRBV9 and TRBJ2-5; TRBD2 matches at 10 bases. Looked up from germline, CDR1 is SGDLS and CDR2 is YYNGEE. The CDR3 is 17 amino acids. Unmatched junction bases numbered 13, after V lost 4 bases and J lost 4 bases. DNA for the CDR3: TGTGCCAGCAGCTATGGACTAAGCGGGGGGGCCACAGAGACCCAGTACTTC. As protein: CASSYGLSGGATETQYF.

This clonotype was observed many times. The V and J genes are TRBV12-3 or TRBV12-4 and TRBJ2-5; the match to TRBD1 covers 7 bases. The junction had 6 bases not matched to a gene; V was cut back by 7 bases and J by 1 base. This CDR3 region has 14 residues. For the CDR3, the DNA is TGTGCCAGCATGCTAGGACAGGTCCAAGAGACCCAGTACTTC. It yields the protein CASMLGQVQETQYF.

Concerning this clonotype: A much larger clone is a single base away; this may be a read error. The CDR3 nucleotides read TGTGACAGCAGGGACAGCTCTGGAAACACCATATATTTT. Protein: CDSRDSSGNTIYF. The chain carries TRBV2 and TRBJ1-3; 7 bases are shared with TRBD1. The germline gives CDR1 SNHLY, CDR2 FYNNEI. This CDR3 comprises 13 residues.

The sample holds many counts of this clonotype. The chain links TRBV5-8 to TRBJ2-1, with 11 bases that match TRBD1. The CDR3 sequence is 18 residues long. Germline values: CDR1 SGHTS, CDR2 YDEGEE. Losses at the gene ends were 7 bases for V and 6 bases for J; bases not matched to a gene: 18. This CDR3 is CASYGGGQGAPNSNEQFF. For the CDR3, the DNA is TGTGCCAGCTATGGGGGAGGACAGGGGGCGCCTAATTCCAATGAGCAGTTCTTC.

This clonotype was observed at least ten times. The chain has TRBV3-1 and TRBJ2-2; 7 bases align to TRBD2. Germline V gene sequence: CDR1 LGHDT, CDR2 YNNKEL (reference sequence). V lost 3 bases to trimming and J lost 7 bases; unmatched junction nucleotides: 5. This CDR3 has 14 residues. The CDR3 spells CASSHSGGGGELFF. The CDR3 DNA is TGTGCCAGCAGCCACTCGGGAGGCGGCGGGGAGCTGTTTTTT.

Ten or more counts support this clonotype. The V and J genes are TRBV12-3 or TRBV12-4 and TRBJ1-1; D is unclear. The V and J ends lost 1 base and 4 bases respectively, with 10 bases between them. This CDR3 contains 14 residues. DNA for the CDR3: TGTGCCAGCAGTTTAGGGGAGGCGTTCACTGAAGCTTTCTTT. Encoded protein: CASSLGEAFTEAFF.

This clonotype was recorded many times. This chain joins TRBV5-1 and TRBJ2-7; D perhaps matches TRBD1 (5 bases). V was clipped by 3 bases and J by 4 bases, with 8 bases between them. The germline V gene has CDR1 SGHRS and CDR2 YFSETQ. The CDR3 totals 12 residues. Written as DNA, the CDR3 is TGCGCCAGCAGCTCCCAGGGTTACGAGCAGTACTTC. Residues: CASSSQGYEQYF.

In this sample, this clonotype turned up a few times. A read error may be the cause here, since a much bigger clone is one base away. The chain combines TRBV10-3 with TRBJ2-7, with a possible D match to TRBD2 (5 bases). Deletions cut 6 bases from V and 7 bases from J, with 19 bases between. This CDR3 region has 14 residues. Germline CDR1 is ENHRY and CDR2 is SYGVKD. The CDR3 region is CAIRDLRAREEQYF. The CDR3 nucleotides are TGTGCCATCAGGGATTTGAGGGCTAGGGAAGAGCAGTACTTC.

This clonotype has at least ten counts. CDR3 loop: CASSVVGTTGELFF. The CDR3 region has the DNA TGTGCCAGCAGCGTAGTAGGGACCACCGGGGAGCTGTTTTTT. The chain is built from TRBV9 and TRBJ2-2; D may be TRBD1 or TRBD2 (5 bases each). This CDR3 contains 14 residues. Between the trimmed V and J ends, which lost 0 bases and 4 bases, there was a span of 7 bases. Germline V lookup: CDR1 SGDLS, CDR2 YYNGEE.

This clonotype was detected many times. The V gene is TRBV12-3 or TRBV12-4, the J gene TRBJ2-3; TRBD2 might be the D (6 bases). The CDR3 totals 13 residues. V was clipped by 3 bases and J by 4 bases, with 8 bases between them. The CDR3 region has the DNA TGTGCCAGCAGTTTCGGGAGATCAGATACGCAGTATTTT. This gives the protein CASSFGRSDTQYF.

The sample holds many counts of this clonotype. The genes are TRBV29-1 and TRBJ2-7; TRBD2 matches 8 bases. Germline V gene lookup returns CDR1 SQVTM and CDR2 ANQGSEA. This CDR3 comprises 14 residues. The junction had 10 bases not matched to a gene; V was cut back by 7 bases and J by 2 bases. The CDR3 is CSATVGSGAYEQYF. The CDR3 region has the DNA TGCAGCGCCACCGTAGGTAGCGGGGCCTACGAGCAGTACTTC.

To note about this clonotype: A much larger clone lies one base from this, so it may be a read error. This chain uses TRBV20-1 with TRBJ2-4; TRBD2 matches 7 bases. The V gene's germline CDR1 is DFQATT and CDR2 SNEGSKA (reference sequence). V dropped 6 bases and J dropped 8; count of bases not matched to a gene: 10. The CDR3 extends over 13 amino acids. CDR3 coding DNA: TGCAGTGCCGAGGAGATGGGAGGGGACATTCAGTACTTC. As protein: CSAEEMGGDIQYF.